The 15 T cell receptor beta chains given below trace back to one sample, sequenced in a study of T-cell memory formation after mild COVID-19. MiXCR was run by TCRdb on the 5' RACE reads, yielding one entry per CDR3 protein. This sample has roughly 62,000 distinct CDR3 sequences, with roughly 9.9% found just once. The sample taken for sequencing was PBMCs or a T cell subset sorted from them (not recorded which). These receptors were obtained from a man younger than 35 who had mild COVID-19 (a few samples of this study predate the infection). Cell type and time point are not known.

This clonotype occurred many times. Because the CDR3's place on the DNA is in doubt, the DNA is left out and the CDR3 is given as listed by TCRdb. V and J are TRBV7-3 and TRBJ2-1; the D call TRBD1 from the table was never checked on the DNA. CDR1 and CDR2 (germline): SGHTA, FQGTGA. Inclusive of both ends, the CDR3 amounts to 15 amino acids. The CDR3 is CASSLSYLVGTGIIF.

The chain carries TRBV6-6 and TRBJ2-4, with D uncertain. This CDR3 contains 13 residues. Trimming removed 8 bases at V and 3 bases at J, with 11 bases between. Germline-derived CDR1 and CDR2 are MNHNY and SVGAGI (reference sequence). The CDR3 is CASWIVGKNIQYF. The CDR3 DNA reads TGTGCCAGCTGGATCGTCGGCAAAAACATTCAGTACTTC.

This clonotype has at least ten counts. The chain combines TRBV5-1 with TRBJ2-3, with 8 bases that match TRBD2. The CDR3 spans 15 residues. V lost 4 bases, J lost 6 bases, and 10 bases stayed unmatched. From germline, CDR1 is SGHRS and CDR2 YFSETQ. The CDR3 here is CASSPERGSRDTQYF. The CDR3 DNA reads as TGCGCCAGCAGCCCGGAGCGGGGGAGCAGGGATACGCAGTATTTT.

This clonotype was observed a few times. The CDR3 loop is CASGGLRNSPLHF. In DNA form, the CDR3 reads TGTGCCAGCGGGGGTTTGCGGAATTCACCCCTCCACTTT. This chain uses TRBV27 with TRBJ1-6; D possibly corresponds to TRBD1 (5 bases). The CDR3 runs 13 residues. The germline CDR1 and CDR2 sequences are MNHEY and SMNVEV (reference sequence). V was clipped by 8 bases and J by 7 bases, with 12 bases between them.

V usage is TRBV6-5 and J usage is TRBJ1-2; D is possibly TRBD1 (6 bases). CDR1 and CDR2 from the germline V gene are MNHEY and SVGAGI. This CDR3 is built from 13 residues. V was clipped by 4 bases and J by 7 bases, with 13 bases between them. Here the CDR3 reads CASSSQGGRGYTF. The CDR3 DNA reads TGTGCCAGCAGTTCACAGGGTGGTCGTGGCTACACCTTC.

This clonotype was observed at least ten times. The chain is built from TRBV12-3 or TRBV12-4 and TRBJ2-6; no definite D call. V was trimmed by 5 bases and J by 0 bases, leaving 8 bases between them. There are 15 residues in the CDR3. The CDR3 DNA reads TGTGCCAGCAGTCCATCAGTCTCTGGGGCCAACGTCCTGACTTTC. Translation: CASSPSVSGANVLTF.

The table lists this clonotype with a few counts. V and J are TRBV7-9 and TRBJ1-6, with D perhaps matching TRBD1 (6 bases). Germline CDR1 SEHNR, CDR2 FQNEAQ (reference sequence). V was trimmed by 5 bases and J by 7 bases, leaving 15 bases between them. CDR3 length: 15 residues. DNA for the CDR3: TGTGCCAGCAGCCTATTGTCCAGGGGCAATTCACCCCTCCACTTT. Encoded protein: CASSLLSRGNSPLHF.

About this clonotype itself: Just one base apart from a much larger clone, this may be a read error. The chain has TRBV24-1 and TRBJ2-5, with D tentatively TRBD2 (6 bases). Germline CDR1 KGHDR, CDR2 SFDVKD. The CDR3 extends over 13 amino acids. Between the trimmed V and J ends, which lost 4 bases and 3 bases, there was a span of 8 bases. CDR3 loop: CATSDGSKETQYF. The DNA of the CDR3 is TGTGCCACCAGTGACGGGAGCAAAGAGACCCAGTACTTC.

The chain uses TRBV5-1 and TRBJ2-7; weak D call: TRBD1 (6 bases). In germline, CDR1 is SGHRS, CDR2 YFSETQ. V lost 2 bases and J 6 bases, leaving 15 bases between the germline ends. The CDR3 loop spans 14 amino acids. CDR3 sequence: CASSLQGPLSEQYF. The CDR3 nucleotides read TGCGCCAGCAGCTTACAGGGTCCACTTTCCGAGCAGTACTTC.

The J gene is TRBJ1-5, the V gene TRBV4-1; TRBD1 might be the D (5 bases). The CDR3 is 14 amino acids. Germline values: CDR1 MGHRA, CDR2 YSYEKL. V gave up 7 bases and J gave up 10 bases, with 20 bases separating them. Here the CDR3 DNA reads TGCGCCAGCAACCTGGCGGAAGGCCAGGGACCCCAGCATTTT. Its translation: CASNLAEGQGPQHF.

The rearrangement links TRBV4-1 to TRBJ2-2, with 8 bases fitting TRBD1. V lost 8 bases to trimming and J lost 0 bases; unmatched junction nucleotides: 11. The CDR3 has 17 amino acids. Germline V gives CDR1 MGHRA, CDR2 YSYEKL. Here the CDR3 DNA reads TGCGCCAGCGGCGAGACAGGGGTCTTATCGAACACCGGGGAGCTGTTTTTT. The encoded protein is CASGETGVLSNTGELFF.

V and J are TRBV6-1 and TRBJ1-2, with D hard to call. The CDR3 sequence is 14 residues long. CDR1 and CDR2 from the germline V gene are MNHNS and SASEGT. Trimming shortened V by 7 bases and J by 0 bases, and 12 bases separated the two germline ends. CDR3 in DNA: TGTGCCAGCACGGCGGACGGTTCTAACTATGGCTACACCTTC. Translated, it gives CASTADGSNYGYTF.

This clonotype was found a few times. This sequence joins TRBV4-1 and TRBJ1-1; D perhaps matches TRBD1 (6 bases). Germline assignment: CDR1 MGHRA and CDR2 YSYEKL. V lost 0 bases, J lost 1 base, and 9 bases lay in between. This CDR3 has 15 amino acids. CDR3 residues: CASSQDRGGNTEAFF. The CDR3 DNA follows: TGCGCCAGCAGCCAAGATCGAGGGGGGAACACTGAAGCTTTCTTT.

This clonotype has just a few counts. J is TRBJ1-2 and V is TRBV27; tentative D call: TRBD1 (6 bases). The CDR3 length is 15 residues. Per germline, CDR1 MNHEY and CDR2 SMNVEV (reference sequence). V was pared by 5 bases and J by 4 bases, with 17 bases between. The CDR3 nucleotides are TGTGCCAGCAGTCGAGGGGGGAGCGTAGGCTATGGCTACACCTTC. Its translation: CASSRGGSVGYGYTF.

By share, this clonotype counts as medium-sized. In DNA, the CDR3 is TGTGCCAGCAGCCAAGAGACAGCTAATGAAAAACTGTTTTTT. Protein sequence: CASSQETANEKLFF. The chain couples TRBV4-2 to TRBJ1-4, with D tentatively TRBD1 (5 bases). The CDR3 sequence is 14 residues long. Germline V gene data show CDR1 as LGHNA and CDR2 as YNFKEQ. The V gene lost 0 bases and the J gene lost 3 bases, with 5 bases spanning the gap.